These 14 T cell receptor beta chains came from one sample sequenced in a study of OX40 agonist ivuxolimab in advanced cancers. TCRdb's table, derived via immunoSEQ multiplex PCR, lists solely in-frame clones and lacks some. The repertoire holds 65,000 to 100,000 clones, with roughly 94% as singletons. The starting material was CD4+ or CD8+ T cells sorted from blood, obtained in a trial of the OX40 agonist ivuxolimab. The origin of the receptors is an adult with an advanced solid tumor such as melanoma, head and neck, liver or kidney cancer.

J is TRBJ2-2 and V is TRBV28; 7 nucleotides align to TRBD2. The CDR3 totals 16 residues. After removal of 6 bases from V and 2 bases from J, the junction contained 9 bases not matched to a gene. Germline V gene lookup returns CDR1 MDHEN and CDR2 SYDVKM. CDR3: CASRGGLTVNTGELFF. For the CDR3, the DNA is TGTGCCAGCAGGGGGGGGTTGACAGTAAACACCGGGGAGCTGTTTTTT.

The genes are TRBV27 and TRBJ1-1; D gene unclear. With 2 bases removed from V and 8 bases from J, the gap between germline ends came to 6 bases. The length of the CDR3 is 11 residues. CDR1 is MNHEY and CDR2 is SMNVEV in the germline V gene (reference sequence). Here the CDR3 DNA reads TGTGCCAGCAGTTTAGCGGGAGAAGCTTTCTTT. Translated, it gives CASSLAGEAFF.

The chain combines TRBV19 with TRBJ1-2, with TRBD1 matching over 8 bases. This CDR3 spans 13 amino acids. The ends lost 0 bases at V and 8 bases at J; junction bases unmatched: 2. Germline-derived CDR1 and CDR2 are LNHDA and SQIVND (reference sequence). CDR3: CASSIDPGGGYTF. In DNA, the CDR3 is TGTGCCAGTAGTATAGATCCAGGGGGCGGCTACACCTTC.

The V and J genes are TRBV7-3 and TRBJ2-3; possible D gene TRBD2, 7 bases. The V gene lost 4 bases and the J gene lost 6 bases, with 14 bases spanning the gap. Per germline, CDR1 SGHTA and CDR2 FQGTGA. The CDR3 totals 14 residues. CDR3 sequence (DNA): TGTGCCAGCAGCTGGGCGGGGGCTCATGATACGCAGTATTTT. Its protein is CASSWAGAHDTQYF.

Of note for this clone: Different DNA sequences within this sample yield the same CDR3. This sequence joins TRBV4-3 and TRBJ2-7, with D possibly TRBD2 on 5 matching bases. Looked up from germline, CDR1 is LGHNA and CDR2 is YSLEER. Trimming pared 0 bases from V and 0 bases from J, leaving 21 bases between. The CDR3 covers 19 residues. CDR3 sequence reads: CASSQDRSSTGMSSYEQYF. The CDR3 DNA reads as TGCGCCAGCAGCCAAGATAGGTCATCGACGGGGATGAGCTCCTACGAGCAGTACTTC.

This chain joins TRBV27 and TRBJ2-1; a weak D match, TRBD2 (6 bases). Germline CDR1 reads MNHEY; CDR2 reads SMNVEV (reference sequence). V lost 8 bases, J lost 4 bases, and 6 bases lay in between. The CDR3 loop spans 11 amino acids. CDR3: CASAGYNEQFF. The CDR3 coding sequence is TGTGCCAGCGCGGGGTACAATGAGCAGTTCTTC.

The chain couples TRBV19 to TRBJ1-1; D unresolved. The germline V gene has CDR1 LNHDA and CDR2 SQIVND (reference sequence). Trimming took off 7 bases at V and 0 bases at J, with 15 bases between the two ends. The CDR3 extends over 15 amino acids. CDR3: CASTSPFSLNTEAFF. The CDR3 region has the DNA TGTGCCAGTACGAGCCCCTTTTCATTGAACACTGAAGCTTTCTTT.

The chain carries TRBV7-8 and TRBJ2-3; TRBD1 agrees at 8 bases. The CDR3 runs 14 residues. From germline, CDR1 is SGHVS and CDR2 FQNEAQ. J gave up 0 bases and V 7 bases, and 3 bases lay outside the gene matches. The CDR3 DNA reads as TGTGCCAGCACCGGACAGGGCAGCACAGATACGCAGTATTTT. Its translation: CASTGQGSTDTQYF.

The chain is built from TRBV5-6 and TRBJ2-3; TRBD2 might be the D (5 bases). The CDR3 runs to 13 residues. In germline, CDR1 is SGHDT, CDR2 YYEEEE. The ends were cut back, 0 bases at V and 5 bases at J, with 7 bases in the middle. This chain's CDR3 is CASSLAAGDTQYF. The DNA of the CDR3 is TGTGCCAGCAGCTTGGCCGCGGGAGATACGCAGTATTTT. The full variable domain, completed using reference TRBV5-6 and TRBJ2-3, is DAGVTQSPTHLIKTRGQQVTLRCSPKSGHDTVSWYQQALGQGPQFIFQYYEEEERQRGNFPDRFSGHQFPNYSSELNVNALLLGDSALYLCASSLAAGDTQYFGPGTRLTVL.

V and J are TRBV28 and TRBJ2-5; D perhaps matches TRBD1 (6 bases). The germline V gene has CDR1 MDHEN and CDR2 SYDVKM. Trimming stripped 3 bases from V and 5 bases from J, with 16 bases between. This CDR3 comprises 15 residues. This CDR3 reads CASSFRGPQSETQYF. Here the CDR3 DNA reads TGTGCCAGCAGTTTCAGGGGCCCCCAATCGGAGACCCAGTACTTC.

This chain connects TRBV5-6 to TRBJ2-7; D unclear. Germline V lookup: CDR1 SGHDT, CDR2 YYEEEE. Trimming took off 0 bases at V and 0 bases at J, with 7 bases between the two ends. The CDR3 has 14 residues. The CDR3 loop is CASSLGRSSYEQYF. The CDR3 DNA follows: TGTGCCAGCAGCTTGGGACGGAGCTCCTACGAGCAGTACTTC.

The chain has TRBV6-5 and TRBJ2-1; 14 bases match TRBD2. The V segment lost 4 bases and the J segment 7 bases; nucleotides outside the gene matches: 6. Germline V gene lookup returns CDR1 MNHEY and CDR2 SVGAGI. There are 16 residues in the CDR3. CDR3 in amino acids: CASSSGLAGVGNEQFF. The CDR3 DNA is TGTGCCAGCAGTTCGGGACTAGCGGGAGTTGGAAATGAGCAGTTCTTC.

The chain carries TRBV6-5 and TRBJ1-1, with a possible D match to TRBD1 (6 bases). Germline CDR1 reads MNHEY; CDR2 reads SVGAGI. This CDR3 has 13 amino acids. Trimming stripped 5 bases from V and 5 bases from J, with 12 bases between. The CDR3 sequence: CASSLGARTEAFF. The CDR3 nucleotides are TGTGCCAGCAGTCTGGGGGCGAGGACTGAAGCTTTCTTT.

V and J are TRBV27 and TRBJ2-7; D not certain. V was shortened by 5 bases and J by 3 bases, with 14 bases between the two germline ends. Germline loops: CDR1 MNHEY, CDR2 SMNVEV (reference sequence). The CDR3 is 14 residues long. The CDR3 bases are TGTGCCAGCAGTACCGGTTTAGGCGTCTACGAGCAGTACTTC. Translating it yields CASSTGLGVYEQYF.